This T cell receptor beta chain derives from a study of blood T cells in healthy people across ages. Findings and limits, study-wide: Roughly linear declines in TCR beta diversity per million T cells occurred with age. Higher diversity, along with more naive CD4+ cells, distinguished long-lived donors from aged donors.

Comment on this clonotype: What it binds is not known.

Primed by a sample-barcoded 5' primer and a J-beta primer mix, a second PCR proceeded for about 6 to 11 cycles. All samples yielded 3 million or more CDR3-containing paired-end reads. One entry per CDR3 protein, called by TCRdb with MiXCR from the 5' RACE reads. The sample has fewer than 2,000,000 distinct CDR3 sequences, about 35% seen once. CDR1 and CDR2 (germline): SEHNR, FQNEAQ (reference sequence). The CDR3 consists of 15 residues. V was pared by 5 bases and J by 11 bases, with 14 bases of the junction left unmatched. Input material: blood. The TCR sequence derives from a woman in her thirties in good health. The gene calls are TRBV7-9 and TRBJ2-5; 10 positions match TRBD2. CDR3 bases: TGTGCCAGCAGCAGGCAATCTAGCGGGAGAAATGAGCAGTACTTC. Translation: CASSRQSSGRNEQYF.